A selection of T cell receptor beta chains follows, all from one sample in a study of OX40 agonist ivuxolimab in advanced cancers. Only in-frame clones appear in the TCRdb table, and some are missing; sequencing was by immunoSEQ multiplex PCR. This table holds roughly 8,400 clones, about three quarters found once. Specimen: CD4+ or CD8+ T cells sorted from blood, collected in a trial of the OX40 agonist ivuxolimab. The receptors stem from an adult with an advanced solid tumor such as melanoma, head and neck, liver or kidney cancer. Each CDR3 is given with its conserved first and last residue. Fields, in order: CDR3 DNA, CDR3 protein, clone size, V gene, J gene, D gene. A D gene is named only where the DNA matches it firmly. Clone size, where shown, is once, few, many, or a class for clones that have expanded.

TGCAGCGTTGAAGATCTTGGGGGAGTGAGTGCAGATACGCAGTATTTT	CSVEDLGGVSADTQYF	-	TRBV29-1	TRBJ2-3	-
TGTGCCAGCAGTTTGACAGGGGCAGGCGGCTACACCTTC	CASSLTGAGGYTF	once	TRBV6-6	TRBJ1-2	TRBD1
TGCGCCAGCAGTGAATGGGGAGCTGGGGCCAACGTCCTGACTTTC	CASSEWGAGANVLTF	once	TRBV10-1	TRBJ2-6	-
TGCGCCAGCAGCCCCCAAGGGCCTTTAGCTAACTATGGCTACACCTTC	CASSPQGPLANYGYTF	-	TRBV4-1	TRBJ1-2	-
TGTGCCAGCAGCCAAGTGAACCATTCACCCCTCCACTTT	CASSQVNHSPLHF	-	TRBV14	TRBJ1-6	-
TGTGCCTACGATATTACCGGGACCCAGCAAGAGACCCAGTACTTC	CAYDITGTQQETQYF	once	TRBV6-1	TRBJ2-5	-
TGTGCCAGTAGTGGCGGTCGTTTCTATGGCTACACCTTC	CASSGGRFYGYTF	few	TRBV19	TRBJ1-2	-
TGTGCCAGCAGTCCCATCGGACCCTACGAGCAGTACTTC	CASSPIGPYEQYF	-	TRBV27	TRBJ2-7	-
TGCAGCGTTGAAATGGACTTTCCCTCCTACAATGAGCAGTTCTTC	CSVEMDFPSYNEQFF	once	TRBV29-1	TRBJ2-1	-
TGTGCCATCAGTGAGGGTAAAGGCTCCTACGAGCAGTACTTC	CAISEGKGSYEQYF	-	TRBV10-3	TRBJ2-7	-
TGTGCCAGCAGTTCGGCCACGTTAGGCTACACCTTC	CASSSATLGYTF	-	TRBV7-3	TRBJ1-2	-
TGTGCCAGCAGCCAGGGACAGGTTAAGATCGGGGAGCTGTTTTTT	CASSQGQVKIGELFF	few	TRBV6-5	TRBJ2-2	TRBD1
TGTGCCAGCAGCCCCGGGACGTTCTACGAGCAGTACTTC	CASSPGTFYEQYF	-	TRBV9	TRBJ2-7	-
TGTGCCAGCAGCATTGACACGAACACCGGGGAGCTGTTTTTT	CASSIDTNTGELFF	once	TRBV5-5	TRBJ2-2	-
TGCGCCAGCAGCTTAGCGGGAGTGTCAGATACGCAGTATTTT	CASSLAGVSDTQYF	-	TRBV5-1	TRBJ2-3	TRBD2
TGTGCCAGCAGGGGGGATGGTGAAAAACTGTTTTTT	CASRGDGEKLFF	-	TRBV2	TRBJ1-4	-
TGCGCCAGCAGACAGCAGGCTTCTGGGGCCAACGTCCTGACTTTC	CASRQQASGANVLTF	many	TRBV5-1	TRBJ2-6	-
TGTGCCAGCAGCAAAGTGGGGGGAGTCCGTAGCAATCAGCCCCAGCATTTT	CASSKVGGVRSNQPQHF	-	TRBV21-1	TRBJ1-5	-
TGTGCCAGCAGCCCCGACGGTAACTATGGCTACACCTTC	CASSPDGNYGYTF	-	TRBV7-3	TRBJ1-2	-
TGTGCCAGAAGCTTTGAATGTTACAATCAGCCCCAGCATTTT	CARSFECYNQPQHF	-	TRBV5-3	TRBJ1-5	-
-	CASSKGVAGGTEAFF	-	TRBV21-1	TRBJ1-1	-
TGTGCCAGTTCCTCCGGAGGTAGCGTGTACAATGAGCAGTTCTTC	CASSSGGSVYNEQFF	-	TRBV19	TRBJ2-1	-
TGTGCCAGTAGCTGGACAGGGTTCGGCAATCAGCCCCAGCATTTT	CASSWTGFGNQPQHF	-	TRBV19	TRBJ1-5	TRBD1
TGTGCCAGCAGCCAAAGGGAGATCCCCACTAATGAAAAACTGTTTTTT	CASSQREIPTNEKLFF	few	TRBV2	TRBJ1-4	-
TGTGCCAGTAGTATCTCAGGGTCAGGGGCCAACGTCCTGACTTTC	CASSISGSGANVLTF	-	TRBV19	TRBJ2-6	-
TGTGCCAGCAGCTTAACGGTTGGGGGCAGGGAGACCCAGTACTTC	CASSLTVGGRETQYF	-	TRBV7-9	TRBJ2-5	-
TGTGCCAGTAGTATAGAGGGAGGAACAACTAATGAAAAACTGTTTTTT	CASSIEGGTTNEKLFF	-	TRBV19	TRBJ1-4	-
TGTGCCAGCAGCAATGGGACAGCCTACGAGCAGTACTTC	CASSNGTAYEQYF	-	TRBV7-9	TRBJ2-7	TRBD1
TGTGCCAGCAGGGCGACAGGGGGAGACGGCTACACCTTC	CASRATGGDGYTF	large	TRBV6-1	TRBJ1-2	TRBD1
TGTGCCAGCAGCCAGTACAGCTCCTACGAGCAGTACTTC	CASSQYSSYEQYF	few	TRBV14	TRBJ2-7	-
TGTGCCAGCAGCGCCCCGAGCGGGGGGGCGAATGAGCAGTTCTTC	CASSAPSGGANEQFF	-	TRBV9	TRBJ2-1	TRBD2
TGTGCCAGCAGCAAAGCGCTTTCGCAGGAGACCGAAGCTTTCTTT	CASSKALSQETEAFF	-	TRBV21-1	TRBJ1-1	-
TGTGCCAGCAGCCAAGAGGAAGGGGCTCTCTATGGCTACACCTTC	CASSQEEGALYGYTF	large	TRBV4-2	TRBJ1-2	-
TGTGCCAGCAGCTTACGGAATTCACCCCTCCACTTT	CASSLRNSPLHF	few	TRBV7-9	TRBJ1-6	-
TGTGCCAGCAGCTACCCTCTATACAATGAGCAGTTCTTC	CASSYPLYNEQFF	once	TRBV5-6	TRBJ2-1	-
TGTGCCAGCAGCTTGGGGACTAGCGGGGACCGGGAGCTGTTTTTT	CASSLGTSGDRELFF	once	TRBV5-4	TRBJ2-2	TRBD2
TGTGCCAGCAGTTTGGGACAGGGGTTCGAGCAGTACTTC	CASSLGQGFEQYF	-	TRBV6-5	TRBJ2-7	TRBD1
TGTGCCAGCAGCCCAAATGGACAGATGAACACCGGGGAGCTGTTTTTT	CASSPNGQMNTGELFF	once	TRBV7-9	TRBJ2-2	-
TGCGCCAGCAGCTTGGACAGGGGGCCTGGCTATGGCTACACCTTC	CASSLDRGPGYGYTF	-	TRBV5-1	TRBJ1-2	TRBD1
TGCAGCGTTGCTGGCCTCGGGACGGGAAATGAAAAACTGTTTTTT	CSVAGLGTGNEKLFF	-	TRBV29-1	TRBJ1-4	-
TGTGCCAGCAGCGTAGCGGTGGGGGACTTCCAAGAGACCCAGTACTTC	CASSVAVGDFQETQYF	-	TRBV9	TRBJ2-5	-